This T cell receptor (beta chain) was sequenced during a study of long-term antiretroviral therapy in people with HIV. Study-level findings and limits: Pre-ART clonal expansions dominated every time point's repertoire. Sampling of blood ran from the mid-2000s to the late 2010s, and older ART regimens were possibly in use.

As regards this clone: Its specificity is unknown.

It was version v3.0 of the immunoSEQ assay that was run at survey level. Produced via immunoSEQ multiplex PCR; TCRdb's table is partial and in-frame only. The sample lists 7,500 to 10,000 clones, roughly 84% occurring once. Germline V gene lookup returns CDR1 MNHEY and CDR2 SMNVEV (reference sequence). The CDR3 is 16 amino acids. The V gene lost 4 bases and the J gene lost 3 bases, with 19 bases spanning the gap. The input for sequencing was unsorted PBMCs, taken 0.3 years before starting antiretroviral therapy. V and J are TRBV27 and TRBJ2-7; D is undetermined. This sequence originates from a man between 25 and 39 years old with HIV. The chain's CDR3 is CASSSPESRGIYEQYF. Written as DNA, the CDR3 is TGTGCCAGCAGTTCCCCCGAATCGCGCGGTATCTACGAGCAGTACTTC.